This TCR beta chain was identified in a study of shared clonotypes between healthy human individuals (dated by TCRdb to between 2020 and 2021). For context, the study as a whole: The cohort comprised a couple of women and a few men aged 18 to 49 years. For each donor, CD4 naive and CD4 memory were each run on three plates, CD8 naive on two plates, and CD8 memory on one plate. Blood TCR repertoires of five healthy adults were deeply sequenced to estimate repertoire size and the extent of clonotype sharing between individuals. Libraries were prepared and TCR repertoires were sequenced by different laboratories using diverse techniques, in order to increase sequencing depth and limit assay-specific biases. Per donor, leukapheresis produced somewhere between about 0.85 and 8.9 billion PBMCs.

Points the paper makes about the study in general: Compared with non-shared clonotypes, clonotypes shared by all four sorted-subset donors had higher generation probabilities. Rarefaction of sorted-subset datasets indicated incomplete sequencing despite the large sequencing depth. Sampling was restricted to blood, and TCR repertoires in tissues likely differ from the TCR repertoires found in blood. Because the study included only a small number of donors, the genetic and exposure-history diversity represented was limited. Pairwise subsampling indicated that sequencing depth was expected to affect the degree of clonotype sharing among donors. Sharing across a few donors was observed for 4.5% to 6.5% of naive CD4, 3% to 3.5% of naive CD8, over 2% of memory CD4, and about 0.4% of memory CD8 clonotypes. Larger estimated clonotype richness was generally found for naive subsets than for memory subsets.

The CDR3 covers 13 residues, taking in both the cysteine and the phenylalanine. Only CDR3 DNA is held: 39 bases, read in frame from base 1. The germline V end is reduced by 6 bases and the J end by 2 bases; junction bases left unmatched: 1. CDR1 MNHEY and CDR2 SMNVEV were looked up in the germline V gene (reference sequence). About this clone: Its cognate antigen has yet to be identified. Per-base qualities were not stored, and no clone one base away is much larger. Other nucleotide sequences in the sample specify the same CDR3.

Using the deep immunoSEQ assay, multiplex PCR amplified TCR CDR3 regions from genomic DNA. For each cell subset, the extracted genomic DNA was distributed evenly across all wells of several immunoSEQ 96-well plates, and each plate served as one replicate. Each replicate PCR for sorted subsets received about 180 ng genomic DNA, equal to about 30,000 T cell genomes. Purified libraries were quantified with a Qubit 3.0 fluorometer, sized on a Bioanalyzer 2100, and re-quantified with the KAPA Library Quantification kit. Every immunoSEQ 96-well plate was sequenced on a dedicated single-read 150-cycle Illumina NextSeq 550 flow cell. The paper's processing steps were these. The immunoSEQ output contained only junctional sequences without quality scores, so filtering could not match that applied to full-length reads. To assign V/J genes and CDR3, sequences were annotated against IMGT germline references using PyIR, a Python wrapper for IgBLAST v1.9. Reads were filtered out if the reads had weak V/J assignments (E-value above 1e-6), no CDR3, stop codons, out-of-frame junctions, or ambiguous translated residues. V3J clonotypes were defined as sequences sharing an identical inferred V gene, J gene, and CDR3 amino acid sequence. The percentage overlap between two repertoires was calculated by dividing the number of shared unique clonotypes by the size of the smaller repertoire. Repertoire richness was assessed with RTK rarefaction, the Chao1 estimator, and Recon v2.1 estimates of unobserved clonotypes. Generation probabilities for all TCRbeta clonotypes obtained by the gDNA method from a handful of donors were computed using OLGA. TCRdb re-hosts the immuneACCESS table, in-frame sequences only. Its copies lack some clones; in the studies checked, an unresolved V gene accounts for under half of them, and the cause for the rest is not known. That table furnishes V, J and clone size, whereas the DNA furnished D and trimming. In all, the sample holds more than 2 million clones, and approximately 95% of those were seen once. The top ten clonotypes cover 0.13% of the sample.

Donors were healthy HIV-negative adults with no recently reported acute infections or vaccinations. All donors were Caucasian adults living in Nashville, Tennessee, USA. Magnetic negative selection was used to enrich CD4+ T cells, after which naive cells were positively selected on CD45RA and the negative fraction became the memory subset. After blood collection by leukapheresis, PBMCs were isolated using Ficoll-Histopaque density gradient centrifugation and then cryopreserved in the vapor phase of liquid nitrogen. Analytical flow cytometry was used to check the purity and quantity of every magnetically sorted T cell population. Genomic DNA was isolated from each sorted fraction and quantified by UV absorbance on a Nanodrop 2000c.

This TCR derives from a man aged 18 to 29 in good health. The chain joins TRBV27 to TRBJ1-2, with 9 bases in between that match TRBD1. The source material was naive CD4+ T cells sorted from blood. What the cell subset or site label conveys for this sample: CD45RA+ positively selected. The CDR3 has the sequence CASRGTGNYGYTF. DNA sequence: TGTGCCAGCAGAGGGACAGGGAACTATGGCTACACCTTC.